This T cell receptor (beta chain) was recorded in a study of blood T cell repertoires in COVID-19. Looking at the study overall: Collection of acute and convalescent COVID-19 samples took place in the United States, Italy and Spain. Sample material is recorded as cDNA or gDNA derived from T cells, B-cell-depleted T cells, or PBMCs.

Germline CDR1 is KGHSH and CDR2 is LQKENI. V gave up 1 base and J gave up 4 bases, with 13 bases separating them. This CDR3 is built from 16 residues. The authors' processing: How many nucleated cells were present was estimated from reference gene primer amplification. Produced via immunoSEQ multiplex PCR; TCRdb's table is partial and in-frame only. The V and J calls and clone size are taken from that table; D and trimming were inferred from the DNA. Counted here are approximately 150,000 clones, 90% occurring once; the ten biggest clones make up roughly a sixth. The V gene is TRBV18, the J gene TRBJ1-4, with D perhaps matching TRBD1 (5 bases). This sequence was found in a man between 60 and 75 years old with active or convalescent COVID-19. Sequences were obtained from peripheral blood. CDR3 nucleotides: TGTGCCAGCTCACCACTCGACAGACCAAATAATGAAAAACTGTTTTTT. It codes for CASSPLDRPNNEKLFF.